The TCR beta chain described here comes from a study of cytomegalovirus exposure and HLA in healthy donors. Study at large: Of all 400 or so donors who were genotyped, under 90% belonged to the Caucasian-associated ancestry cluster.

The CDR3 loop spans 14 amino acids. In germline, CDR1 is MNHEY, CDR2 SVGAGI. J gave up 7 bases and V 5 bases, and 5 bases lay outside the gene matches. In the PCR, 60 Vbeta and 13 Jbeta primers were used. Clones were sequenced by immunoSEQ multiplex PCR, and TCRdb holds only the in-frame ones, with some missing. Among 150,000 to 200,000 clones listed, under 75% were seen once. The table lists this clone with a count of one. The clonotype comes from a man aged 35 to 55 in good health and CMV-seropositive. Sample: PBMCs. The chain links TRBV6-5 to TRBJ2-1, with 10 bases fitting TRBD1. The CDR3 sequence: CASSTGQGENEQFF. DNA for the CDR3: TGTGCCAGCAGTACAGGACAGGGGGAGAATGAGCAGTTCTTC.